The entry below gives a single T cell receptor beta chain sequence along with its context. Its matching antigen is unknown. Assay used: immunoSEQ multiplex PCR; TCRdb lists only in-frame clones, some missing. The sample consists of about 180,000 clones, about nine tenths of them appearing once. This entry is derived from a study of cytomegalovirus exposure and HLA in healthy donors. General observations from the study: Reportedly, diagnosis of cytomegalovirus status by the classifier showed high specificity and sensitivity. According to a subsequent analysis, TCR clusters from the first cohort were inclined to appear together in the roughly 110 validation repertoires. In vitro, three CMV-associated chains proved specific for CMV antigens. According to the study, some 160 TCR beta chains were cytomegalovirus-associated.

The CDR3 runs to 13 residues. In germline, CDR1 is MNHNY, CDR2 SVGAGI (reference sequence). V lost 2 bases to trimming and J lost 3 bases, with 7 bases between them. This receptor was identified in a man aged 18 to 29 in good health and CMV-seropositive. V is TRBV6-6 and J is TRBJ1-1; no definite D call. Sequencing was performed on PBMCs. The CDR3 reads CASSYGRDTEAFF. CDR3 sequence (DNA): TGTGCCAGCAGTTACGGGAGGGACACTGAAGCTTTCTTT.